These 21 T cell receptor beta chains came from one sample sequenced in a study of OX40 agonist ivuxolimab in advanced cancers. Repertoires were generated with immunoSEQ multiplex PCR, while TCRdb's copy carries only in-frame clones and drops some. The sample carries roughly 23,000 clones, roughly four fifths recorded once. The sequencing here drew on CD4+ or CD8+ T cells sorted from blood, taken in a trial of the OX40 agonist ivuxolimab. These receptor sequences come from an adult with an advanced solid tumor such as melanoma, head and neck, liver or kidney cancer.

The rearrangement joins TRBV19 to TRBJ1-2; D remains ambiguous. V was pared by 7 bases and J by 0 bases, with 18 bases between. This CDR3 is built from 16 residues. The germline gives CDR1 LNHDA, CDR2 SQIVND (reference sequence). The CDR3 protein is CASTPPGHLTNYGYTF. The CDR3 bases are TGTGCCAGTACCCCTCCCGGCCACCTTACTAACTATGGCTACACCTTC.

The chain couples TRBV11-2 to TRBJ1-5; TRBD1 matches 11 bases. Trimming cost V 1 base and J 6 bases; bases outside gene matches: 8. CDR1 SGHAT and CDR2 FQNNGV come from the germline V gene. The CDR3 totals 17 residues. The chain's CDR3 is CASSLGVLGQGVQPQHF. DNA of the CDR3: TGTGCCAGCAGCTTAGGGGTCTTGGGACAGGGGGTTCAGCCCCAGCATTTT.

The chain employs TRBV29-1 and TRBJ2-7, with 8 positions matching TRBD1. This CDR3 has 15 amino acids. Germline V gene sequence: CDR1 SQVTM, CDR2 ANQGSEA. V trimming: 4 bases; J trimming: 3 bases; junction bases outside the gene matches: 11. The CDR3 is CSVGGVTGDVYEQYF. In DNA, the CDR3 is TGCAGCGTTGGGGGGGTGACAGGGGATGTCTACGAGCAGTACTTC.

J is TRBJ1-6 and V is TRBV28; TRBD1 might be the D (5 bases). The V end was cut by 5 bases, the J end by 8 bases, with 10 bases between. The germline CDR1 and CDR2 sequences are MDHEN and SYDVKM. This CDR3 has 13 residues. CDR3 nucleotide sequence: TGTGCCAGCAGTCGGGGCAGATATTCACCCCTCCACTTT. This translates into CASSRGRYSPLHF.

Here the CDR3 DNA reads TGTGCCAGCAGTTTTATGACCAATTCACCCCTCCACTTT. Translation gives CASSFMTNSPLHF. The chain has TRBV27 and TRBJ1-6; no definite D call. V dropped 3 bases and J dropped 7 bases, with 7 bases sitting between them. The CDR3 loop spans 13 amino acids. The germline V gene encodes CDR1 MNHEY and CDR2 SMNVEV (reference sequence).

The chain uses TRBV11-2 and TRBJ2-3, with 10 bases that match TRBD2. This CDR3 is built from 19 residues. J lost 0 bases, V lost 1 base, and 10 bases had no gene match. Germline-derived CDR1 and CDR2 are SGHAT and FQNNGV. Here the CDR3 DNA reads TGTGCCAGCAGCTTAGTGGCTAGCGGGGGTCTCTCAAGCACAGATACGCAGTATTTT. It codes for CASSLVASGGLSSTDTQYF. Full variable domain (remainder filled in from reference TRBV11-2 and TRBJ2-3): EAGVAQSPRYKIIEKRQSVAFWCNPISGHATLYWYQQILGQGPKLLIQFQNNGVVDDSQLPKDRFSAERLKGVDSTLKIQPAKLEDSAVYLCASSLVASGGLSSTDTQYFGPGTRLTVL.

The CDR3 region is CASSPPWSLSTDTQYF. The DNA for the CDR3 is TGTGCCAGCAGCCCCCCCTGGTCCCTTAGCACAGATACGCAGTATTTT. The chain uses TRBV11-2 and TRBJ2-3; D is undetermined. CDR1 SGHAT and CDR2 FQNNGV come from the germline V gene. There are 16 residues in the CDR3. V shed 5 bases and J shed 0 bases, with 15 bases lying between them.

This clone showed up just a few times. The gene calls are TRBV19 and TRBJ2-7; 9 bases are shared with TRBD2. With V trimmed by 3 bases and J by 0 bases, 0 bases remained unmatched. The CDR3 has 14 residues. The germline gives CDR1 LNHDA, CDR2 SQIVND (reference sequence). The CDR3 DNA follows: TGTGCCAGTAGTATGACTAGCGGCTCCTACGAGCAGTACTTC. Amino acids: CASSMTSGSYEQYF. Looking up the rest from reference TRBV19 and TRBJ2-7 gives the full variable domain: DGGITQSPKYLFRKEGQNVTLSCEQNLNHDAMYWYRQDPGQGLRLIYYSQIVNDFQKGDIAEGYSVSREKKESFPLTVTSAQKNPTAFYLCASSMTSGSYEQYFGPGTRLTVT.

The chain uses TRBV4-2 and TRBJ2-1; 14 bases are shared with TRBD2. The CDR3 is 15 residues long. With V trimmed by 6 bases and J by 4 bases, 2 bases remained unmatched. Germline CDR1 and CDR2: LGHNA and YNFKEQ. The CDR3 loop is CASRGLAGGYNEQFF. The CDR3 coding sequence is TGTGCCAGCAGAGGACTAGCGGGGGGTTACAATGAGCAGTTCTTC.

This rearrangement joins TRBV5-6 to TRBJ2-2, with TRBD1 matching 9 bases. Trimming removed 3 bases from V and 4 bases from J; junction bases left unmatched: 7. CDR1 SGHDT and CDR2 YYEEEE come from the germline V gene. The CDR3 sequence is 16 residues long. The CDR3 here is CASSSSGTGFTGELFF. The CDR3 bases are TGTGCCAGCAGCTCATCCGGGACAGGGTTCACCGGGGAGCTGTTTTTT.

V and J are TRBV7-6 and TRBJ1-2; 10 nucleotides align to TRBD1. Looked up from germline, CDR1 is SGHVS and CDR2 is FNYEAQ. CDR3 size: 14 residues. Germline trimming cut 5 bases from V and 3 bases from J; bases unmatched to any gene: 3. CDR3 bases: TGTGCCAGCAGCGCCGGGACAGGGGACTATGGCTACACCTTC. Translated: CASSAGTGDYGYTF.

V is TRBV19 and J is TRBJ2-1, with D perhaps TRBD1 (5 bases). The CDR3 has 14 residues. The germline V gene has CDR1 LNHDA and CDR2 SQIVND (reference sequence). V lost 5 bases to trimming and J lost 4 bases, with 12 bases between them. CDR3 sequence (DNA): TGTGCCAGTAGTTTCCAGGGCCTTTACAATGAGCAGTTCTTC. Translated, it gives CASSFQGLYNEQFF.

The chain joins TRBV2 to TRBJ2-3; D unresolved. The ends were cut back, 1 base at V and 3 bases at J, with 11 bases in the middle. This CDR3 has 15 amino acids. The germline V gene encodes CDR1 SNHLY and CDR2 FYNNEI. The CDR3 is CASSEEPSSTDTQYF. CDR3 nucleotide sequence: TGTGCCAGCAGTGAAGAACCGAGTAGTACAGATACGCAGTATTTT. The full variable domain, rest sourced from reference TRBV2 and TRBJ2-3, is EPEVTQTPSHQVTQMGQEVILRCVPISNHLYFYWYRQILGQKVEFLVSFYNNEISEKSEIFDDQFSVERPDGSNFTLKIRSTKLEDSAMYFCASSEEPSSTDTQYFGPGTRLTVL.

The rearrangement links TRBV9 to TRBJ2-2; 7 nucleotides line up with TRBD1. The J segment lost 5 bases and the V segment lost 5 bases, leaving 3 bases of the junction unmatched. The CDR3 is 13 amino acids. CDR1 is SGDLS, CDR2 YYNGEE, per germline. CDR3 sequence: CASRAGGTGELFF. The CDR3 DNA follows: TGTGCCAGCAGGGCAGGGGGAACCGGGGAGCTGTTTTTT.

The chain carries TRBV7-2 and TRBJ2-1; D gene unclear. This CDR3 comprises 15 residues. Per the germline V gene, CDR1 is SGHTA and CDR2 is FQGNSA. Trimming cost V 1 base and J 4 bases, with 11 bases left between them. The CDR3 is CASSLGTTSYNEQFF. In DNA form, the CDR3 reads TGTGCCAGCAGCTTAGGCACGACCTCATACAATGAGCAGTTCTTC.

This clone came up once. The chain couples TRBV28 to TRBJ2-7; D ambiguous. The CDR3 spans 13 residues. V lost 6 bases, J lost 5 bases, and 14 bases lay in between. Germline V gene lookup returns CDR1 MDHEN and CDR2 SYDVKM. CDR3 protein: CASSPRQTDEQYF. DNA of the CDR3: TGTGCCAGCAGCCCAAGACAAACCGACGAGCAGTACTTC.

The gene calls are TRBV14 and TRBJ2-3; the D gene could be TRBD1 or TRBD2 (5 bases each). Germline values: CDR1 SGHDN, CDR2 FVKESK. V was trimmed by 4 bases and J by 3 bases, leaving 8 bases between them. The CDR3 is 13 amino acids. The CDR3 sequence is CASSRWGTDTQYF. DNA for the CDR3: TGTGCCAGCAGCCGCTGGGGGACAGATACGCAGTATTTT.

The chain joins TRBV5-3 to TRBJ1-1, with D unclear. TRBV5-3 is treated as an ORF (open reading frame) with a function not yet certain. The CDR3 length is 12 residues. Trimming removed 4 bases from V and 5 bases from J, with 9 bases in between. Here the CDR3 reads CARSRYRTEAFF. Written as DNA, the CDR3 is TGTGCCAGAAGCCGCTATCGGACTGAAGCTTTCTTT.

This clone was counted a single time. The chain's CDR3 is CASSQETRGVGTEAFF. The CDR3 DNA reads as TGCGCCAGCAGCCAAGAAACCAGGGGGGTAGGCACTGAAGCTTTCTTT. This chain connects TRBV4-1 to TRBJ1-1, with 7 bases matching TRBD1. CDR3 size: 16 residues. Germline CDR1 reads MGHRA; CDR2 reads YSYEKL. V was clipped by 0 bases and J by 4 bases; unmatched bases: 8.

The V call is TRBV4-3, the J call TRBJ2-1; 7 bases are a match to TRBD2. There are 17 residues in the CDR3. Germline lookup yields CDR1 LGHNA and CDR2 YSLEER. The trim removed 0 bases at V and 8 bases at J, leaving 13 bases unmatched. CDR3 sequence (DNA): TGCGCCAGCAGCCAAGATCCAGCGGGGTCCTCTTGGGATGAGCAGTTCTTC. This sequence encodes CASSQDPAGSSWDEQFF.

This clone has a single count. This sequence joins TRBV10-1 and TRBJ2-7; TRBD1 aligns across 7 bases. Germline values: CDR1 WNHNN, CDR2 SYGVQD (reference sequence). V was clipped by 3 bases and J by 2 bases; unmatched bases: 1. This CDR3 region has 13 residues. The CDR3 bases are TGCGCCAGCAGTGAAGGACAGGCCTACGAGCAGTACTTC. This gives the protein CASSEGQAYEQYF.